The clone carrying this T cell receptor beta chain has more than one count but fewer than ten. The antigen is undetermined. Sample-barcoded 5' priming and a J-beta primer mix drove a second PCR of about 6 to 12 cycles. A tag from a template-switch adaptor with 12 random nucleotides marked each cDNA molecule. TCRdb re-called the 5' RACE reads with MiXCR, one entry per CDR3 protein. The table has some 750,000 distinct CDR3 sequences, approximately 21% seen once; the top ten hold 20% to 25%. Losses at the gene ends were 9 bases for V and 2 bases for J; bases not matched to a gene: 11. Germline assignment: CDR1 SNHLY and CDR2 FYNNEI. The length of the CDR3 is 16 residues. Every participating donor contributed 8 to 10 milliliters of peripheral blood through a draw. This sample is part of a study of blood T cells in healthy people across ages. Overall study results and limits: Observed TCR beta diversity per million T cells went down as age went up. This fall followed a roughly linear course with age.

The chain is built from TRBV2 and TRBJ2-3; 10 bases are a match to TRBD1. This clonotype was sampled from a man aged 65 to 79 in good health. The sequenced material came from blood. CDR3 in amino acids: CASARDRGRVTDTQYF. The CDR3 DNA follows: TGTGCCAGTGCCCGAGACAGGGGGCGCGTCACAGATACGCAGTATTTT.